A few counts support the clone carrying this T cell receptor beta chain. TCRdb keeps only in-frame clones here, not all; method: immunoSEQ multiplex PCR. The sample lists some 110,000 clones; 65% to 85% were seen once. This record belongs to a study of T cell responses to AZD1222 COVID-19 vaccine. The CDR3 spans 13 residues. Deletions cut 5 bases from V and 1 base from J, with 8 bases between. Germline CDR1 and CDR2: MDHEN and SYDVKM. This TCR came from an adult in good health. The chain has TRBV28 and TRBJ2-5; no definite D call. The source material was peripheral blood, sampled on day 0 of AZD1222 vaccination. Here the CDR3 DNA reads TGTGCCAGCAGTCCCCCCGCCCAAGAGACCCAGTACTTC. Amino acid sequence: CASSPPAQETQYF.